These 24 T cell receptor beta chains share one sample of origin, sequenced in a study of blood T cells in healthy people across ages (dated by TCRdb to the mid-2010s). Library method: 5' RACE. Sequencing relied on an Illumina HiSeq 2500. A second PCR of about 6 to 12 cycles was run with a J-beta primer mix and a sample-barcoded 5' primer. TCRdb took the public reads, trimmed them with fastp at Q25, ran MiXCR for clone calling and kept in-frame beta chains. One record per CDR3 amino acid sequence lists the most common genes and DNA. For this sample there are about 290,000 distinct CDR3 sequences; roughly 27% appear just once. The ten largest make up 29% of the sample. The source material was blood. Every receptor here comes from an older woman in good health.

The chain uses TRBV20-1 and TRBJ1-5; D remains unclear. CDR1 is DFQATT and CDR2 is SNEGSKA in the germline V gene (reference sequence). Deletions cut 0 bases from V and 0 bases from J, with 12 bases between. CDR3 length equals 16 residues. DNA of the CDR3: TGCAGTGCTAGAGATCGTGGGGAAGTTAGCAATCAGCCCCAGCATTTT. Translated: CSARDRGEVSNQPQHF.

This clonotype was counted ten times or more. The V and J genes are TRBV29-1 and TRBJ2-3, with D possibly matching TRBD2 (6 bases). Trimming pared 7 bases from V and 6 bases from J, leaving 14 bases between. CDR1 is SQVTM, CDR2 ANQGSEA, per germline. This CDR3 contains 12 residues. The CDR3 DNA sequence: TGCAGCGCTGGGACTCCGCGGGATACGCAGTATTTT. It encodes CSAGTPRDTQYF.

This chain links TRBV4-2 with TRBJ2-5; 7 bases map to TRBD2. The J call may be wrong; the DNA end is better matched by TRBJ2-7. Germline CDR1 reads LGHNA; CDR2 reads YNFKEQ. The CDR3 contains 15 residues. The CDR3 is CASSQDGRGSYEQYF. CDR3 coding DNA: TGTGCCAGCAGCCAAGATGGGAGGGGCTCCTACGAGCAGTACTTC.

The CDR3 DNA follows: TGTGCCAGCAGCCCTTCCCTGGTTGACAGTGGAGGGGGCTACACCTTC. Amino acids: CASSPSLVDSGGGYTF. V is TRBV4-2 and J is TRBJ1-2; a weak D match, TRBD1 (5 bases). CDR3 size: 16 residues. Per germline, CDR1 LGHNA and CDR2 YNFKEQ. V was cut by 4 bases and J by 8 bases, with 23 bases left in between.

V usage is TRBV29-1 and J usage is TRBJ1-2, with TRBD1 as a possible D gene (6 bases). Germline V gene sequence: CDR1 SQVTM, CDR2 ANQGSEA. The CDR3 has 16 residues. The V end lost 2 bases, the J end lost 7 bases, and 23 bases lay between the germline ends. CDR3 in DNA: TGCAGCGTTGAAAAGCGGGTACAGGGACCGCCTCGTGGCTACACCTTC. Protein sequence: CSVEKRVQGPPRGYTF.

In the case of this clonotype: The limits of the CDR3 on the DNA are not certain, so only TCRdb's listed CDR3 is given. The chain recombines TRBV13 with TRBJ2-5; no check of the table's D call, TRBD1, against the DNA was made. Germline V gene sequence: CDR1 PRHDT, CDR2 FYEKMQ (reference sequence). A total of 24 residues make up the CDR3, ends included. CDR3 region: CASSFYICSARGGQGAKMGETQYF.

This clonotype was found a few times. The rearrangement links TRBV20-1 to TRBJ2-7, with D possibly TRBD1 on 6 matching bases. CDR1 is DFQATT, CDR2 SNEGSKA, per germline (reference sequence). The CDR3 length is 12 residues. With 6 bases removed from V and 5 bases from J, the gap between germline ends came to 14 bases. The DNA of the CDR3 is TGCAGTGCCCCGGACAGAACAAACGAGCAGTACTTC. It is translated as CSAPDRTNEQYF.

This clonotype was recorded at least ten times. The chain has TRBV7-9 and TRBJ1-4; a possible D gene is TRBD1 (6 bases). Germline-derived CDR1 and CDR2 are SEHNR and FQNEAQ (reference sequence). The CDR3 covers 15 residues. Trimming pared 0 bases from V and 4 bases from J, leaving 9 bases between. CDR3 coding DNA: TGTGCCAGCAGCTTAGCGCGGGACATTAATGAAAAACTGTTTTTT. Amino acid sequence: CASSLARDINEKLFF.

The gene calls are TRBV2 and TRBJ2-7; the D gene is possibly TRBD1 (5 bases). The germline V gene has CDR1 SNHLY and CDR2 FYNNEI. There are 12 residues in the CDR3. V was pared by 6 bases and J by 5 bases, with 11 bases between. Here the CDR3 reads CASSTGGNEQYF. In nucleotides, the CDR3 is TGTGCCAGCAGCACAGGTGGGAACGAGCAGTACTTC.

The CDR3 region is CATSEAAQETQYF. In DNA, the CDR3 is TGTGCCACCAGTGAAGCCGCCCAAGAGACCCAGTACTTC. The J gene is TRBJ2-5, the V gene TRBV24-1; D not certain. The CDR3 extends over 13 amino acids. V lost 4 bases, J lost 1 base, and 6 bases lay in between. The germline CDR1 and CDR2 sequences are KGHDR and SFDVKD.

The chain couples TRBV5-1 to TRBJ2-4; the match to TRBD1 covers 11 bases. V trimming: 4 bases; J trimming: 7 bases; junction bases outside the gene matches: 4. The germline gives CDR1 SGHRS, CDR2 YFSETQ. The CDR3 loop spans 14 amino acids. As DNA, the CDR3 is TGCGCCAGCAGCACGGGACAGGGGGGGAACATTCAGTACTTC. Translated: CASSTGQGGNIQYF.

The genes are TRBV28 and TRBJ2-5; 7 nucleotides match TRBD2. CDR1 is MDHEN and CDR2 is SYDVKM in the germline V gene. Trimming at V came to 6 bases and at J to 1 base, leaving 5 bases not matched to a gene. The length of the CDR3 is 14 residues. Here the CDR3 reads CASSYTSAQETQYF. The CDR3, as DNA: TGTGCCAGCAGCTATACTAGCGCCCAAGAGACCCAGTACTTC. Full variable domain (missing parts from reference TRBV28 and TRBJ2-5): DVKVTQSSRYLVKRTGEKVFLECVQDMDHENMFWYRQDPGLGLRLIYFSYDVKMKEKGDIPEGYSVSREKKERFSLILESASTNQTSMYLCASSYTSAQETQYFGPGTRLLVL.

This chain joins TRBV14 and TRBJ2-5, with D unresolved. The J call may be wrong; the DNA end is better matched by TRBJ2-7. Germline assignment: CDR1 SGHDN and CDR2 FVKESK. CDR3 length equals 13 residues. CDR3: CASSQVRSYEQYF. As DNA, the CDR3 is TGTGCCAGCAGCCAAGTAAGGTCCTACGAGCAGTACTTC.

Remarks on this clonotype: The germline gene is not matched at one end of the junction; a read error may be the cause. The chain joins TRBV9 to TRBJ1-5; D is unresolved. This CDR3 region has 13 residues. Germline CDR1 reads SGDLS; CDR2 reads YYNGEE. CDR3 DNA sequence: TGTGCCAGCAGTGTAGACGAGGGTCAGCCCCAGCATTTT. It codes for CASSVDEGQPQHF.

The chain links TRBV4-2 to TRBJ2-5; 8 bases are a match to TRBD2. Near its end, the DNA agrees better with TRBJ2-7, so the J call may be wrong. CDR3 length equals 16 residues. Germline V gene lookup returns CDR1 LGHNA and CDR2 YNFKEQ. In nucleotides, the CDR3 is TGTGCCAGCAGCCAGGACCCGGCGGGGGGATCCTACGAGCAGTACTTC. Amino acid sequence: CASSQDPAGGSYEQYF.

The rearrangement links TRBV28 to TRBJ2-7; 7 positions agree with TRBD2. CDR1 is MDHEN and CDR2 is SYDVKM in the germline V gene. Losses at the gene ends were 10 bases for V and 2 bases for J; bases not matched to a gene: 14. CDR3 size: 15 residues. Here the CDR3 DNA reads TGTGCCACCGTAGGGGTTTATCTAGCGGCCTACGAGCAGTACTTC. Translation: CATVGVYLAAYEQYF.

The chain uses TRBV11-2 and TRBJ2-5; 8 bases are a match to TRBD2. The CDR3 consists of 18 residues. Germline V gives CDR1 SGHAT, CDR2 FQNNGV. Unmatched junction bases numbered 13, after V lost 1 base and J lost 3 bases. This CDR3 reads CASSLAPLSGRGEETQYF. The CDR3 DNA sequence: TGTGCCAGCAGCTTAGCCCCTTTAAGCGGGAGAGGGGAAGAGACCCAGTACTTC.

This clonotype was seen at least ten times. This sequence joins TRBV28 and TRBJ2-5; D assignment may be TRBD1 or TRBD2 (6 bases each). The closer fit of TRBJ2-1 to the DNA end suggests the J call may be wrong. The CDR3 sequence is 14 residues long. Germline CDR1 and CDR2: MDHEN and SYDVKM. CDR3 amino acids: CASGGGLNFNEQFF. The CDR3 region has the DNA TGTGCCAGCGGAGGGGGACTCAACTTCAATGAGCAGTTCTTC.

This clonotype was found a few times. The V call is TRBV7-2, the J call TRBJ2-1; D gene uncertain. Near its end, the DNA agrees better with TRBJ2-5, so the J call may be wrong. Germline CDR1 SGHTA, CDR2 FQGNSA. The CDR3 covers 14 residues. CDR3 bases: TGTGCCAGCACCCAACCGGGCCTTAGGGAGACCCAGTACTTC. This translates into CASTQPGLRETQYF.

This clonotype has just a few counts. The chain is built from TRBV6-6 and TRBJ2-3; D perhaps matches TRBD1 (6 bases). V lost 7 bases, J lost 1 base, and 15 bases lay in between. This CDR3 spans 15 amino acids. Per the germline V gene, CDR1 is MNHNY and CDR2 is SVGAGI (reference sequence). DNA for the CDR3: TGTGCCAGCAAGCAAACAGGGAGCGGCACAGATACGCAGTATTTT. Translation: CASKQTGSGTDTQYF.

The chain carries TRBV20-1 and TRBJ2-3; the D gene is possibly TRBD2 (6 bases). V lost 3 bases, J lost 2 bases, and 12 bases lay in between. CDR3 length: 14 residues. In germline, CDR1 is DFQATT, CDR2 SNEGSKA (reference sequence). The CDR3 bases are TGCAGTGCTAGGGGTCGGGGGTTCACAGATACGCAGTATTTT. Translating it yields CSARGRGFTDTQYF.

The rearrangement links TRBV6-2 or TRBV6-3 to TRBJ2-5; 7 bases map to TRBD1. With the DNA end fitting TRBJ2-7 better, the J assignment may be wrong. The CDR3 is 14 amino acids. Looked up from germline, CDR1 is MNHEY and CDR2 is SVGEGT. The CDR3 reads CASSTGATADEQYF. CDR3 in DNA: TGTGCCAGCAGCACAGGGGCCACGGCGGACGAGCAGTACTTC.

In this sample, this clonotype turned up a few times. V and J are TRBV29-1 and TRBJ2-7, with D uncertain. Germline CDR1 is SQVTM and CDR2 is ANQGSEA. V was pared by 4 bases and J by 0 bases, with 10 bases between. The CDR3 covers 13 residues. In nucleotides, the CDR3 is TGCAGCGTTGTTTCGGAACTCTCCTACGAGCAGTACTTC. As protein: CSVVSELSYEQYF.

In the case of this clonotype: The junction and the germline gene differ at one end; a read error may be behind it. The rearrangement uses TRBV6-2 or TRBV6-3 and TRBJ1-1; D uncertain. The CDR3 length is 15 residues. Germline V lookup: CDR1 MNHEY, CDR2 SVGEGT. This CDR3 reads CAGSSGRGQRTEAFF. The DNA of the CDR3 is TGTGCCGGCAGTTCGGGCAGAGGTCAGCGCACTGAAGCTTTCTTT.